Below, one T cell receptor (beta chain) is given with its context. The table came from immunoSEQ multiplex PCR; TCRdb's copy has only in-frame clones and leaves some out. The sample has about 1,900,000 clones, over 85% seen once; the top ten hold around 1%. This specimen comes from a study of shared clonotypes between healthy human individuals. In the naive CD8 group, cells lacked CD45RO and were positively selected for CCR7, so terminally differentiated effector memory CD45RA+ cells were left out. HIV-negative, healthy adults without recent acute infections or vaccinations were the donors. CDR1 and CDR2 from the germline V gene are LNHDA and SQIVND (reference sequence). Trimming took off 5 bases at V and 2 bases at J, with 16 bases between the two ends. The CDR3 has 15 amino acids.

The TCR originated in a man younger than 35 in good health. This chain uses TRBV19 with TRBJ2-7, with D perhaps matching TRBD2 (6 bases). The sample was naive CD8+ T cells sorted from blood. The CDR3 DNA is TGTGCCAGTAGTTCCCCGGCGGGGTTAACCTACGAGCAGTACTTC. Its protein is CASSSPAGLTYEQYF.